This TCR beta chain was obtained from a study of T cell responses to AZD1222 COVID-19 vaccine. For the study at large: Second-dose intervals of approximately 4 or approximately 12 weeks were pooled.

The table came from immunoSEQ multiplex PCR; TCRdb's copy has only in-frame clones and leaves some out. The sample records over 95,000 clones, roughly nine tenths being singletons. As to this clone: Its cognate antigen is unknown.

The germline gives CDR1 SEHNR, CDR2 FQNEAQ (reference sequence). With 4 bases removed from V and 7 bases from J, the gap between germline ends came to 11 bases. The length of the CDR3 is 13 residues. Study findings and constraints: Donor demographics were predominantly white British with a female majority; clonal diversity may be underestimated. Dominant at 160-218 and 743-854, vaccine-associated CD4 TCRs also spanned spike. Among those given AZD1222, only five to seven were seropositive at baseline.

The TCR was taken from an adult in good health. This material consisted of peripheral blood, taken on day 0 of AZD1222 vaccination. This chain uses TRBV7-9 with TRBJ2-1; no firm D call. Here the CDR3 reads CASSYFTGNEQFF. For the CDR3, the DNA is TGTGCCAGCAGCTATTTTACCGGAAATGAGCAGTTCTTC.